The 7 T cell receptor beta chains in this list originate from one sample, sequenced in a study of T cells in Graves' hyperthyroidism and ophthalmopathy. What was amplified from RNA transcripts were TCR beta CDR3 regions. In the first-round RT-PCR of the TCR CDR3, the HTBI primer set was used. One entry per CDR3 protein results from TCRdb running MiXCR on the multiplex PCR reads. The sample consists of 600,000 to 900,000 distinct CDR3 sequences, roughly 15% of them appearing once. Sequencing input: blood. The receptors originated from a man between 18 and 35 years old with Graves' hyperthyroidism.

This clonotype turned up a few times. CDR3 region: CASSQEWLADTQYF. CDR3 bases: TGTGCCAGCAGCCAAGAGTGGTTAGCAGATACGCAGTATTTT. J is TRBJ2-3 and V is TRBV14; no firm D call. Trimming removed 0 bases at V and 4 bases at J, with 8 bases between. The CDR3 length is 14 residues. Germline V CDR1 and CDR2: SGHDN, FVKESK.

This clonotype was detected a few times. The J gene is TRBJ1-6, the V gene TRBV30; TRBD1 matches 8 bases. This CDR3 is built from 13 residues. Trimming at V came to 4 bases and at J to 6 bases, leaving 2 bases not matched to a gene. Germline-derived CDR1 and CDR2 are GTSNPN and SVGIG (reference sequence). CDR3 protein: CAWTGQGNSPLHF. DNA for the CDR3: TGTGCCTGGACCGGACAGGGTAATTCACCCCTCCACTTT. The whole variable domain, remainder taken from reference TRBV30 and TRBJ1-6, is SQTIHQWPATLVQPVGSPLSLECTVEGTSNPNLYWYRQAAGRGLQLLFYSVGIGQISSEVPQNLSASRPQDRQFILSSKKLLLSDSGFYLCAWTGQGNSPLHFGNGTRLTVT.

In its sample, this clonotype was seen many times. The CDR3 bases are TGTGCCAGTAGGGCTAGCGGGAACACCGGGGAGCTGTTTTTT. It specifies CASRASGNTGELFF. V is TRBV19 and J is TRBJ2-2; 7 bases are a match to TRBD2. The ends lost 6 bases at V and 1 base at J; junction bases unmatched: 2. The CDR3 spans 14 residues. Germline CDR1 LNHDA, CDR2 SQIVND (reference sequence).

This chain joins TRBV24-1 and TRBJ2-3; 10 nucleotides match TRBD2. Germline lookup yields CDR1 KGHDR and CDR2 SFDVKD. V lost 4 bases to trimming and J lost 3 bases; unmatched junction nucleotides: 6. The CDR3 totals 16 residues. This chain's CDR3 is CATSEASGRVTDTQYF. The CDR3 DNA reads TGTGCCACCAGTGAAGCTAGCGGGAGAGTTACAGATACGCAGTATTTT.

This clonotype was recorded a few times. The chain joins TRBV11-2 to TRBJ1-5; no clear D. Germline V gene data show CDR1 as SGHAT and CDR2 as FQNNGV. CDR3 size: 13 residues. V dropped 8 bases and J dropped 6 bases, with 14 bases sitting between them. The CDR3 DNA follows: TGTGCCAGCGCCCCTGGACGGGGTCAGCCCCAGCATTTT. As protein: CASAPGRGQPQHF.

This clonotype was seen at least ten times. The CDR3 nucleotides read TGTGCCAGCTCCTCTTCCCGCACAGATACGCAGTATTTT. It yields the protein CASSSSRTDTQYF. The rearrangement links TRBV18 to TRBJ2-3; the D is unclear. Germline CDR1 is KGHSH and CDR2 is LQKENI. The CDR3 has 13 residues. Trimming took off 6 bases at V and 1 base at J, with 8 bases between the two ends.

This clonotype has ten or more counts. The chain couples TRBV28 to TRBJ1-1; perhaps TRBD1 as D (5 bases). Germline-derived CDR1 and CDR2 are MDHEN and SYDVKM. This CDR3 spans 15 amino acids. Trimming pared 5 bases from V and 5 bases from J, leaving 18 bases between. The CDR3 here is CASSAVGTPGTEAFF. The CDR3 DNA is TGTGCCAGCAGTGCTGTCGGGACGCCTGGGACTGAAGCTTTCTTT.